Presented here are 29 T cell receptor beta chains from one specimen sequenced in a study of blood T cell repertoires in COVID-19. The method was immunoSEQ multiplex PCR; TCRdb's version includes in-frame clones alone and lacks a portion of them. The data show approximately 300,000 clones, around 90% seen once. The sequenced sample consisted of PBMCs or T cells enriched from blood (not recorded which). These receptors were collected from a woman under 40 who had recovered from COVID-19.

This chain connects TRBV11-3 to TRBJ2-2, with D uncertain. V shed 3 bases and J shed 4 bases, with 6 bases lying between them. The CDR3 is 13 amino acids. Per the germline V gene, CDR1 is SGHNT and CDR2 is YENEEA. CDR3 in DNA: TGTGCCAGCAGCTTCGTCGGCACCGGGGAGCTGTTTTTT. Translated: CASSFVGTGELFF. Together with reference TRBV11-3 and TRBJ2-2, the CDR3 gives the full variable domain: EAGVVQSPRYKIIEKKQPVAFWCNPISGHNTLYWYLQNLGQGPELLIRYENEEAVDDSQLPKDRFSAERLKGVDSTLKIQPAELGDSAVYLCASSFVGTGELFFGEGSRLTVL.

The gene calls are TRBV5-1 and TRBJ1-2, with 8 nucleotides matching TRBD1. V gave up 4 bases and J gave up 3 bases; unmatched junction bases: 5. The CDR3 spans 14 residues. The germline V gene has CDR1 SGHRS and CDR2 YFSETQ. CDR3 nucleotide sequence: TGCGCCAGCAGCGGCAGGGGGCTTGACTATGGCTACACCTTC. It yields the protein CASSGRGLDYGYTF.

The genes are TRBV5-5 and TRBJ2-6, with 10 nucleotides matching TRBD1. Germline assignment: CDR1 SGHKS and CDR2 YYEKEE (reference sequence). The V gene end was trimmed by 0 bases and the J gene end by 3 bases; junction bases not matched to a gene: 6. The CDR3 contains 18 residues. CDR3 nucleotide sequence: TGTGCCAGCAGCTTGGAGGGGACAGGGGTAGGTGGGGCCAACGTCCTGACTTTC. This sequence encodes CASSLEGTGVGGANVLTF.

This clone came up once. V and J are TRBV5-4 and TRBJ1-2, with TRBD1 as a possible D gene (6 bases). V was pared by 3 bases and J by 8 bases, with 17 bases between. The CDR3 consists of 14 residues. Germline V lookup: CDR1 SGHNT, CDR2 YYREEE (reference sequence). The CDR3 coding sequence is TGTGCCAGCAGCTCGGGGTCAGGGGACGGCGGCTACACCTTC. It specifies CASSSGSGDGGYTF.

The CDR3 region has the DNA TGTGCCAGCAGTTTGGGGCAGGCCAGCCCCGGGGAGCTGTTTTTT. This sequence encodes CASSLGQASPGELFF. The chain employs TRBV27 and TRBJ2-2; a weak D match, TRBD1 (5 bases). The CDR3 spans 15 residues. Germline-derived CDR1 and CDR2 are MNHEY and SMNVEV (reference sequence). Trimming shortened V by 3 bases and J by 6 bases, and 14 bases separated the two germline ends.

The rearrangement joins TRBV6-5 to TRBJ1-5, with TRBD1 matching 11 bases. This CDR3 spans 16 amino acids. Germline-derived CDR1 and CDR2 are MNHEY and SVGAGI. With 1 base clipped from V and 6 bases from J, the junction kept 5 bases outside the gene matches. CDR3 nucleotide sequence: TGTGCCAGCAGTTACTGGCGGGACAGGGGGTCTCAGCCCCAGCATTTT. Translated, it gives CASSYWRDRGSQPQHF.

The chain couples TRBV5-4 to TRBJ2-7; D remains unclear. V was shortened by 4 bases and J by 5 bases, with 7 bases between the two germline ends. Germline V CDR1 and CDR2: SGHNT, YYREEE (reference sequence). There are 11 residues in the CDR3. The CDR3 nucleotides are TGTGCCAGCAGCGCCGAGGACGAGCAGTACTTC. Translated: CASSAEDEQYF.

The V call is TRBV7-2, the J call TRBJ1-2; 10 bases align to TRBD1. Trimming cost V 3 bases and J 2 bases; bases outside gene matches: 12. The CDR3 length is 18 residues. Per the germline V gene, CDR1 is SGHTA and CDR2 is FQGNSA. The CDR3 protein is CASSFEVGQGLANYGYTF. The CDR3 DNA reads TGTGCCAGCAGCTTCGAAGTGGGACAGGGGTTGGCCAACTATGGCTACACCTTC. Filled out from reference TRBV7-2 and TRBJ1-2, the complete variable domain reads GAGVSQSPSNKVTEKGKDVELRCDPISGHTALYWYRQSLGQGLEFLIYFQGNSAPDKSGLPSDRFSAERTGGSVSTLTIQRTQQEDSAVYLCASSFEVGQGLANYGYTFGSGTRLTVV.

The rearrangement links TRBV19 to TRBJ1-1; 8 bases match TRBD1. The CDR3 is 12 amino acids. The germline V gene has CDR1 LNHDA and CDR2 SQIVND (reference sequence). V shed 3 bases and J 10 bases; nucleotides not matched to a gene: 4. The CDR3 nucleotides read TGTGCCAGTAGTATCCAGGGGGCCGGAGCTTTCTTT. Protein: CASSIQGAGAFF.

This sequence joins TRBV7-3 and TRBJ2-7, with a possible D match to TRBD2 (6 bases). Germline CDR1 reads SGHTA; CDR2 reads FQGTGA. V lost 5 bases to trimming and J lost 3 bases, with 14 bases between them. CDR3 size: 14 residues. The CDR3 loop reads CASSVSPGDYEQYF. The CDR3 nucleotides read TGTGCCAGCAGCGTAAGTCCGGGGGACTACGAGCAGTACTTC.

This clone has only one observation. CDR3 sequence: CASSFRGQGGYTF. CDR3 DNA sequence: TGTGCCAGCAGTTTTAGGGGGCAGGGAGGCTACACCTTC. This sequence joins TRBV12-3 or TRBV12-4 and TRBJ1-2, with TRBD1 matching over 7 bases. There are 13 residues in the CDR3. V lost 3 bases to trimming and J lost 8 bases; unmatched junction nucleotides: 6.

Here the CDR3 reads CASSLGPEETQYF. CDR3 DNA: TGCGCCAGCAGCTTGGGGCCCGAAGAGACCCAGTACTTC. This sequence joins TRBV5-1 and TRBJ2-5; D unclear. In germline, CDR1 is SGHRS, CDR2 YFSETQ. Trimming left V 0 bases short and J 3 bases short, with 6 bases between. This CDR3 is built from 13 residues.

The J gene is TRBJ1-6, the V gene TRBV6-5; D gene uncertain. The ends were cut back, 5 bases at V and 14 bases at J, with 19 bases in the middle. Germline V gives CDR1 MNHEY, CDR2 SVGAGI. The length of the CDR3 is 14 residues. CDR3 coding DNA: TGTGCCAGCAGTCTCCAGACACGTCTCCCGGCCCTCCACTTT. It is translated as CASSLQTRLPALHF.

The chain employs TRBV6-2 or TRBV6-3 and TRBJ1-2; D might be TRBD1 (6 bases). This CDR3 contains 13 residues. Trimming removed 4 bases from V and 2 bases from J, with 8 bases in between. Germline CDR1 reads MNHEY; CDR2 reads SVGEGT. DNA for the CDR3: TGTGCCAGCAGTTTCGGACAGAACTATGGCTACACCTTC. Translation gives CASSFGQNYGYTF.

V gene TRBV30 combines with J gene TRBJ2-7; D gene ambiguous. CDR3 length: 15 amino acids. The ends were cut back, 0 bases at V and 6 bases at J, with 18 bases in the middle. Per germline, CDR1 GTSNPN and CDR2 SVGIG (reference sequence). CDR3 sequence reads: CAWSVVRGQRGEQYF. As DNA, the CDR3 is TGTGCCTGGAGTGTTGTTCGAGGCCAACGAGGCGAGCAGTACTTC. The variable domain in full, completed from reference TRBV30 and TRBJ2-7, reads SQTIHQWPATLVQPVGSPLSLECTVEGTSNPNLYWYRQAAGRGLQLLFYSVGIGQISSEVPQNLSASRPQDRQFILSSKKLLLSDSGFYLCAWSVVRGQRGEQYFGPGTRLTVT.

The gene calls are TRBV9 and TRBJ1-2; D perhaps matches TRBD1 (5 bases). The CDR3 extends over 16 amino acids. The V end was cut by 4 bases, the J end by 8 bases, with 24 bases between. Germline V CDR1 and CDR2: SGDLS, YYNGEE. The chain's CDR3 is CASSPSQSQGKFGYTF. The CDR3 DNA follows: TGTGCCAGCAGCCCGTCACAGTCTCAGGGAAAGTTCGGCTACACCTTC.

The rearrangement uses TRBV5-1 and TRBJ1-5, with D unresolved. Germline CDR1 SGHRS, CDR2 YFSETQ. Trimming took off 4 bases at V and 4 bases at J, with 9 bases between the two ends. This CDR3 has 13 amino acids. The CDR3 DNA follows: TGCGCCAGCAGCCAGGATCCTAATCAGCCCCAGCATTTT. As protein: CASSQDPNQPQHF. Full variable domain (remainder filled in from reference TRBV5-1 and TRBJ1-5): KAGVTQTPRYLIKTRGQQVTLSCSPISGHRSVSWYQQTPGQGLQFLFEYFSETQRNKGNFPGRFSGRQFSNSRSEMNVSTLELGDSALYLCASSQDPNQPQHFGDGTRLSIL.

The chain joins TRBV30 to TRBJ1-4, with 10 bases matching TRBD1. V lost 3 bases and J lost 7; bases outside the gene matches: 2. Looked up from germline, CDR1 is GTSNPN and CDR2 is SVGIG (reference sequence). There are 13 residues in the CDR3. CDR3 in amino acids: CAWSRDRGEKLFF. For the CDR3, the DNA is TGTGCCTGGAGCCGGGACAGGGGTGAAAAACTGTTTTTT.

This sequence joins TRBV7-3 and TRBJ2-5, with 7 bases that match TRBD1. The length of the CDR3 is 15 residues. Germline V gene data show CDR1 as SGHTA and CDR2 as FQGTGA. V trimming: 2 bases; J trimming: 3 bases; junction bases outside the gene matches: 6. The CDR3 loop reads CASSLLGTDEETQYF. The CDR3 DNA follows: TGTGCCAGCAGCTTATTAGGGACAGACGAAGAGACCCAGTACTTC.

In its sample, this clone was seen a few times. The chain joins TRBV29-1 to TRBJ1-2; 8 bases are a match to TRBD1. This CDR3 has 12 residues. Germline lookup yields CDR1 SQVTM and CDR2 ANQGSEA. The V gene end was trimmed by 7 bases and the J gene end by 4 bases; junction bases not matched to a gene: 5. CDR3 sequence: CSGIDRGYGYTF. The CDR3, as DNA: TGCAGCGGAATCGACAGGGGCTATGGCTACACCTTC.

V usage is TRBV14 and J usage is TRBJ2-3; TRBD1 matches at 8 bases. The V and J ends lost 3 bases and 2 bases, in that order; junction bases with no gene match: 10. The CDR3 is 17 residues long. The germline gives CDR1 SGHDN, CDR2 FVKESK. CDR3 protein: CASSQEGQEILTDTQYF. The CDR3 DNA is TGTGCCAGCAGCCAGGAGGGACAGGAGATCCTCACAGATACGCAGTATTTT.

Remarks on this clone: At one of its ends the junction is not consistent with the germline gene, which may arise from a read error. The rearrangement links TRBV7-7 to TRBJ2-1; 15 bases are shared with TRBD2. This CDR3 has 16 amino acids. The germline V gene encodes CDR1 SSHAT and CDR2 FNYEAQ (reference sequence). In nucleotides, the CDR3 is TGTGCTAGCAGCCCCCGGACTAGCGGGGGGGCCCTTGAGCAGTTCTTC. It encodes CASSPRTSGGALEQFF.

This chain links TRBV7-2 with TRBJ2-3; D perhaps matches TRBD1 (6 bases). Looked up from germline, CDR1 is SGHTA and CDR2 is FQGNSA. V was clipped by 5 bases and J by 0 bases, with 12 bases between them. There are 15 residues in the CDR3. The CDR3 spells CASSPGQISTDTQYF. DNA for the CDR3: TGTGCCAGCAGCCCAGGACAGATTAGCACAGATACGCAGTATTTT.

The chain recombines TRBV4-2 with TRBJ1-5; 7 nucleotides match TRBD1. This CDR3 has 18 residues. V was pared by 4 bases and J by 5 bases, with 17 bases of the junction left unmatched. Germline values: CDR1 LGHNA, CDR2 YNFKEQ. The CDR3 DNA reads as TGTGCCAGCAGCCTGATATCCAAACAGGGGCTCGAGGATCAGCCCCAGCATTTT. Amino acid sequence: CASSLISKQGLEDQPQHF.

This chain uses TRBV21-1 with TRBJ2-7; TRBD2, the table's D call, was not compared with the DNA. TRBV21-1 has pseudogene status. This CDR3 contains 15 residues. CDR3 protein: CASPKSGGGAHEQYF. The CDR3 DNA follows: TGTGCCAGCCCTAAAAGCGGGGGGGGCGCCCACGAGCAGTACTTC.

This clone was observed a handful of times. The chain has TRBV7-9 and TRBJ2-7; unclear D gene. The CDR3 length is 13 residues. Germline CDR1 is SEHNR and CDR2 is FQNEAQ (reference sequence). V dropped 2 bases and J dropped 3 bases, with 8 bases sitting between them. The CDR3 here is CASSLPRNYEQYF. CDR3 nucleotide sequence: TGTGCCAGCAGCTTACCCAGGAACTACGAGCAGTACTTC.

CDR3 DNA sequence: TGTGCCAGCAGCCTCCGAACTGTGGGCATCGCAGATACGCAGTATTTT. Residues: CASSLRTVGIADTQYF. The chain is built from TRBV11-2 and TRBJ2-3, with D hard to call. This CDR3 has 16 residues. Deletions cut 5 bases from V and 4 bases from J, with 19 bases between. Germline loops: CDR1 SGHAT, CDR2 FQNNGV.

The chain couples TRBV6-5 to TRBJ2-3; 7 bases are shared with TRBD1. J lost 2 bases, V lost 2 bases, and 4 bases had no gene match. This CDR3 is 15 amino acids long. CDR1 and CDR2 (germline): MNHEY, SVGAGI. The CDR3 here is CASSYGQGDTDTQYF. CDR3 bases: TGTGCCAGCAGTTACGGGCAGGGGGACACAGATACGCAGTATTTT.

This chain connects TRBV3-1 (or the pseudogene TRBV3-2) to TRBJ1-6, with 7 bases aligning to TRBD1. V trimming: 3 bases; J trimming: 13 bases; junction bases outside the gene matches: 9. The CDR3 length is 14 residues. The V gene's germline CDR1 is LGHDT and CDR2 YNNKEL (reference sequence). CDR3 region: CASSHARQGRPLHF. The CDR3 DNA reads TGTGCCAGCAGCCACGCACGACAGGGACGGCCCCTCCACTTT.